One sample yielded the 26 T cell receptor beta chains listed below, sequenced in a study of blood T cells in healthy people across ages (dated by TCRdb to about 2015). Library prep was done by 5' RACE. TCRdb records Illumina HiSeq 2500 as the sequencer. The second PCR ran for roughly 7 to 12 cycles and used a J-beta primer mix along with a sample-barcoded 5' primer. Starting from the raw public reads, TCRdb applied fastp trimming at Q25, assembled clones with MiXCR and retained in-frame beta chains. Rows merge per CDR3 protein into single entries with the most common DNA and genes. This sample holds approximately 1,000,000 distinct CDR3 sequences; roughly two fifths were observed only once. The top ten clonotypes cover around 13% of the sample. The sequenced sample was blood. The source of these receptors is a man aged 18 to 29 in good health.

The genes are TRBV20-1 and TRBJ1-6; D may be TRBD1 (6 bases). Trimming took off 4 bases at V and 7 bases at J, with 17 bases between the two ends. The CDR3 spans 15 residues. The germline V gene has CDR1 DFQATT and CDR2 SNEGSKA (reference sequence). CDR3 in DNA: TGCAGTGCTACTCCCGAGGGGGGGACGAATTCACCCCTCCACTTT. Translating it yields CSATPEGGTNSPLHF.

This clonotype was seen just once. For the CDR3, the DNA is TGTGCCAGCAGCTCCCGGGACAGGAATTCACCCCTCCACTTT. As protein: CASSSRDRNSPLHF. The chain couples TRBV7-3 to TRBJ1-6; TRBD1 agrees at 8 bases. CDR3 length equals 14 residues. Trimming at V came to 4 bases and at J to 7 bases, leaving 3 bases not matched to a gene. Germline loops: CDR1 SGHTA, CDR2 FQGTGA. The whole variable domain, filled in from reference TRBV7-3 and TRBJ1-6, reads GAGVSQTPSNKVTEKGKYVELRCDPISGHTALYWYRQSLGQGPEFLIYFQGTGAADDSGLPNDRFFAVRPEGSVSTLKIQRTERGDSAVYLCASSSRDRNSPLHFGNGTRLTVT.

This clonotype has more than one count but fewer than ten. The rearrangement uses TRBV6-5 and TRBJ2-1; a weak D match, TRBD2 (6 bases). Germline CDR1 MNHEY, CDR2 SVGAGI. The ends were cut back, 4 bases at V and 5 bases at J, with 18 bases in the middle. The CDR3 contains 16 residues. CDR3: CASSSLGGADDNEQFF. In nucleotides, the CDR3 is TGTGCCAGCAGTTCCTTGGGCGGGGCCGACGACAATGAGCAGTTCTTC.

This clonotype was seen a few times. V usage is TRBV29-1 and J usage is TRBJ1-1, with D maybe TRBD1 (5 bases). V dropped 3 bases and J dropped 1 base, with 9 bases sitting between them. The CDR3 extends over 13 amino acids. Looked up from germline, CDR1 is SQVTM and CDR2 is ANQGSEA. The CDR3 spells CSVDGGWNTEAFF. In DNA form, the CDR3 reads TGCAGCGTTGACGGGGGGTGGAACACTGAAGCTTTCTTT. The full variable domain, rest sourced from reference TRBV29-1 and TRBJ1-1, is SAVISQKPSRDICQRGTSLTIQCQVDSQVTMMFWYRQQPGQSLTLIATANQGSEATYESGFVIDKFPISRPNLTFSTLTVSNMSPEDSSIYLCSVDGGWNTEAFFGQGTRLTVV.

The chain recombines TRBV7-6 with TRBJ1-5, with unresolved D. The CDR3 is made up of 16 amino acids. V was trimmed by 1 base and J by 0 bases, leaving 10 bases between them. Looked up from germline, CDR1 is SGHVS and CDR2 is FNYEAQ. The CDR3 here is CASSLGIRDSNQPQHF. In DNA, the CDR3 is TGTGCCAGCAGCTTAGGTATTAGGGATAGCAATCAGCCCCAGCATTTT.

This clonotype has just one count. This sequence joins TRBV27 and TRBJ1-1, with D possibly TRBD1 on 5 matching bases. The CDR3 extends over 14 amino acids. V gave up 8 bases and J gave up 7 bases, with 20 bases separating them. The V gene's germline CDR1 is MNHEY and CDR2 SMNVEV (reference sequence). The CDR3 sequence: CASGYQGVGNEAFF. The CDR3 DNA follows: TGTGCCAGCGGTTACCAGGGAGTGGGAAATGAAGCTTTCTTT.

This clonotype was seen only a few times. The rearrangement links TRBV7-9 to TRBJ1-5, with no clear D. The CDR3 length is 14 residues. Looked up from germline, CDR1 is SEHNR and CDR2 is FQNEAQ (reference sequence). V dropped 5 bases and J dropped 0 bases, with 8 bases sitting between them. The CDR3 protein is CASSHAGSNQPQHF. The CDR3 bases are TGTGCCAGCAGCCATGCGGGTAGCAATCAGCCCCAGCATTTT.

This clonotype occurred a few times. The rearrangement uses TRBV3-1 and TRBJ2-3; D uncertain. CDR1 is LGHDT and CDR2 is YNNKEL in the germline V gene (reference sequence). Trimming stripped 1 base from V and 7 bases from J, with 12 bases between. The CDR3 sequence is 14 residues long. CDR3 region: CASSQAVTMHTQYF. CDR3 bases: TGTGCCAGCAGCCAAGCAGTCACGATGCATACGCAGTATTTT.

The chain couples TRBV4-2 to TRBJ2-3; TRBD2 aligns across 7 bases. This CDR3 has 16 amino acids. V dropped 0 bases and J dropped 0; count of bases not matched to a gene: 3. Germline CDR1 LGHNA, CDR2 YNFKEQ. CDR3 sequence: CASSQEGRGSTDTQYF. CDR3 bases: TGTGCCAGCAGCCAAGAAGGGCGGGGGAGCACAGATACGCAGTATTTT.

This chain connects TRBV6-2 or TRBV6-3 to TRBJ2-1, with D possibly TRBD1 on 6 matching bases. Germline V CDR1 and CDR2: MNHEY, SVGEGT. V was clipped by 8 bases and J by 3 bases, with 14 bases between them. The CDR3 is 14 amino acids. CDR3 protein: CASFLGAGYNEQFF. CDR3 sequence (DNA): TGTGCCAGCTTTTTGGGGGCAGGCTACAATGAGCAGTTCTTC.

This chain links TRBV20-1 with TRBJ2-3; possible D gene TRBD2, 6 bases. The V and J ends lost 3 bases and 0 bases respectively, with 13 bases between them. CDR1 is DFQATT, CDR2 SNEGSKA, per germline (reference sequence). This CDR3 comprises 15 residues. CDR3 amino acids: CSARLIAVSTDTQYF. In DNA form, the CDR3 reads TGCAGTGCTAGGTTGATAGCGGTCAGCACAGATACGCAGTATTTT.

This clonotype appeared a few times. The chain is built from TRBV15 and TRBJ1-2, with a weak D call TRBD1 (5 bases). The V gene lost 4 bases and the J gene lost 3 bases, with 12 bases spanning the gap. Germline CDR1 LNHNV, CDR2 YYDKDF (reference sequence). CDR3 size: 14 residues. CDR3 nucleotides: TGTGCCACCAGCAAGCAGGACACATACTATGGCTACACCTTC. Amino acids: CATSKQDTYYGYTF.

This CDR3 reads CASSQDRSSGGVNEQYF. CDR3 bases: TGCGCCAGCAGCCAAGATAGGAGTAGCGGGGGGGTCAATGAGCAGTACTTC. The chain has TRBV4-3 and TRBJ2-1, with 11 bases aligning to TRBD2. The J call may be faulty, since TRBJ2-7 better matches the DNA end. CDR1 is LGHNA and CDR2 is YSLEER in the germline V gene. The CDR3 totals 17 residues.

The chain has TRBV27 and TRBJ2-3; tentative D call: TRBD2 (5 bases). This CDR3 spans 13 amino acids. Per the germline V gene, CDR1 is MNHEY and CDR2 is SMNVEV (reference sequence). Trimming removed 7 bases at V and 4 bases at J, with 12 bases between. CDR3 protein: CASTRDAADTQYF. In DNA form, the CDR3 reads TGTGCCAGCACCCGGGATGCTGCAGATACGCAGTATTTT.

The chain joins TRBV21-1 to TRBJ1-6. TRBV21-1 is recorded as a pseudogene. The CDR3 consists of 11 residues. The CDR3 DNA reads TGTGCCAGCAGCAGTTCAGAGGTCCTCCACTTT. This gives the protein CASSSSEVLHF.

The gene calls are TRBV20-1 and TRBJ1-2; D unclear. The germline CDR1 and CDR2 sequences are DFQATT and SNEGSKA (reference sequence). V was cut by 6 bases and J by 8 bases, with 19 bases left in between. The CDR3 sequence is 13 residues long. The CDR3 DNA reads TGCAGTGCCATAGTCCCCCTGACTCCCGGCTACACCTTC. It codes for CSAIVPLTPGYTF.

The CDR3 bases are TGCAGCACACAGGCTAACTATGGCTACACCTTC. It specifies CSTQANYGYTF. The V call is TRBV20-1, the J call TRBJ1-2, with a tentative D call TRBD1 (5 bases). The CDR3 extends over 11 amino acids. Per the germline V gene, CDR1 is DFQATT and CDR2 is SNEGSKA (reference sequence).

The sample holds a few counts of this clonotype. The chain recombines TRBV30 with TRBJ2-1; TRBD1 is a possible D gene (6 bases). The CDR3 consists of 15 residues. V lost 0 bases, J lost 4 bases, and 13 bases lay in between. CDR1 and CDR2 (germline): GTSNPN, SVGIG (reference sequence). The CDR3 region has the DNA TGTGCCTGGAGTGTAACAGGGTCCACGTACAATGAGCAGTTCTTC. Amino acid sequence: CAWSVTGSTYNEQFF.

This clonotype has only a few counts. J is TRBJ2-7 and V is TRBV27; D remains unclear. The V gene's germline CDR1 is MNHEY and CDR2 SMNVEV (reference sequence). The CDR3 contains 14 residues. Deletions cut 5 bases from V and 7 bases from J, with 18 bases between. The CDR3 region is CASSPRTSRREQYF. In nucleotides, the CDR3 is TGTGCCAGCAGTCCTAGGACGAGCCGTAGGGAGCAGTACTTC.

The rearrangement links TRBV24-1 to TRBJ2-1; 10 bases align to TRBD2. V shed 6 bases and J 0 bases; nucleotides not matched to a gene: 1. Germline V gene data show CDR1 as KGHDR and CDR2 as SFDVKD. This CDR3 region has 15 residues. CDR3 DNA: TGTGCCACCAGTTCTAGCGGGAGCTCCTACAATGAGCAGTTCTTC. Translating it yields CATSSSGSSYNEQFF.

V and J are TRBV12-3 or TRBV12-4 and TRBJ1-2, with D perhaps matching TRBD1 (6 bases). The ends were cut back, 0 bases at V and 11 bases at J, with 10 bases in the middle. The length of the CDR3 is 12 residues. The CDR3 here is CASSLATGYYTF. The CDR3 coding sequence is TGTGCCAGCAGTTTAGCGACAGGATATTACACCTTC.

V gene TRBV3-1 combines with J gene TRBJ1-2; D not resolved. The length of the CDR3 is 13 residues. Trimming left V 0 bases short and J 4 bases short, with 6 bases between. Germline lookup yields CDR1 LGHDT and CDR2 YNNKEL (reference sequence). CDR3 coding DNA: TGTGCCAGCAGCCAAGATATCCTCTATGGCTACACCTTC. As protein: CASSQDILYGYTF.

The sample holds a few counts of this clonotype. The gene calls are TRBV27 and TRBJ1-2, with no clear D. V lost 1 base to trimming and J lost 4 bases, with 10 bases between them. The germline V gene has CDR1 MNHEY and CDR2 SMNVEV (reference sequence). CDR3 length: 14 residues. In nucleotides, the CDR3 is TGTGCCAGCAGTTTATTCGGCAGCTCCTATGGCTACACCTTC. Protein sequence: CASSLFGSSYGYTF.

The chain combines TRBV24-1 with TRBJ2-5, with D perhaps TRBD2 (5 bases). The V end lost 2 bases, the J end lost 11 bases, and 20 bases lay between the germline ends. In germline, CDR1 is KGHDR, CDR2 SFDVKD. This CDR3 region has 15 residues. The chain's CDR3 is CATSDSFGNYNEQYF. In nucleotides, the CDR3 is TGTGCCACCAGTGATTCCTTCGGGAACTACAATGAGCAGTACTTC.

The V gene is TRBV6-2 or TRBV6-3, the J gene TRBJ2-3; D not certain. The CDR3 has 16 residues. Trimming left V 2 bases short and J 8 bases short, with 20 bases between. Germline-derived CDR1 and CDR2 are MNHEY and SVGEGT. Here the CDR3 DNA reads TGTGCCAGCAGTTACCTCGCGTTTGAGTCGGGCGGTACGCAGTATTTT. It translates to CASSYLAFESGGTQYF.

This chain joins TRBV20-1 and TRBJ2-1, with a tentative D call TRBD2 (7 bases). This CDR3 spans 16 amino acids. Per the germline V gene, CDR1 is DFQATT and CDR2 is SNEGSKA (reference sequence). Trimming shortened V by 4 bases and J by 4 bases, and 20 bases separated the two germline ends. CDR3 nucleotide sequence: TGCAGTGCTACACCTTTTGGGGGGGGGCCGTACAATGAGCAGTTCTTC. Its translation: CSATPFGGGPYNEQFF.